This T cell receptor beta chain was sequenced during a study of coeliac disease. Background on the study: Coeliac patients had active, refractory type I, or gluten-free-diet-controlled disease. Study-wide results and caveats: Control samples showed higher TRB and TRG clonality than intraepithelial and lamina propria samples in active celiac disease. Few TRB amino acid sequences were shared between samples; most were unique.

Notes on this clone: Its antigen is unidentified.

TCRdb keeps only in-frame clones here, not all; method: immunoSEQ multiplex PCR. The table has 2,500 to 3,000 clones, 66% seen once. The CDR3 is 11 residues long. Germline CDR1 and CDR2: SGHRS and YFSETQ. V dropped 3 bases and J dropped 4 bases, with 4 bases sitting between them. Each fraction contributed one roughly 500,000-cell aliquot for sequencing. The genes are TRBV5-1 and TRBJ1-2; D not certain. The sample consisted of lamina propria lymphocytes from the gut. This clonotype was obtained from a woman in her 70s with celiac disease on a gluten-free diet. The CDR3 sequence is CASSSGYGYTF. Here the CDR3 DNA reads TGCGCCAGCAGCTCAGGCTATGGCTACACCTTC. The whole variable domain, remainder taken from reference TRBV5-1 and TRBJ1-2, is KAGVTQTPRYLIKTRGQQVTLSCSPISGHRSVSWYQQTPGQGLQFLFEYFSETQRNKGNFPGRFSGRQFSNSRSEMNVSTLELGDSALYLCASSSGYGYTFGSGTRLTVV.